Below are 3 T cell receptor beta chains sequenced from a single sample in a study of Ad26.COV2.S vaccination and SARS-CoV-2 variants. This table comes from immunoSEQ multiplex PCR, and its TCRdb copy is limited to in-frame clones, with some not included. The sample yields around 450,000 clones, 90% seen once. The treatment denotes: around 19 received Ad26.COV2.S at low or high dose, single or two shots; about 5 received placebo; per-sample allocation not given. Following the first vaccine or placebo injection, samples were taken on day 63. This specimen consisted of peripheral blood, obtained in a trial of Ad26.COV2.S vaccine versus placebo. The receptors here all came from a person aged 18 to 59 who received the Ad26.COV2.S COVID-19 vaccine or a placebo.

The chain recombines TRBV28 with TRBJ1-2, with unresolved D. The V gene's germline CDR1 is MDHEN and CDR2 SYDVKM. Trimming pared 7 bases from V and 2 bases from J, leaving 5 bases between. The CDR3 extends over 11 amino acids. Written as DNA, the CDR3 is TGTGCCAGCATTGGAAACTATGGCTACACCTTC. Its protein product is CASIGNYGYTF.

The chain's CDR3 is CASSLAQMWTGELFF. The CDR3 coding sequence is TGCGCCAGCAGCTTGGCCCAAATGTGGACCGGGGAGCTGTTTTTT. The chain links TRBV5-1 to TRBJ2-2; D uncertain. Trimming took 0 bases from V and 5 from J, leaving 11 bases between them. Germline lookup yields CDR1 SGHRS and CDR2 YFSETQ. The CDR3 is 15 residues long. Together with reference TRBV5-1 and TRBJ2-2, the CDR3 gives the full variable domain: KAGVTQTPRYLIKTRGQQVTLSCSPISGHRSVSWYQQTPGQGLQFLFEYFSETQRNKGNFPGRFSGRQFSNSRSEMNVSTLELGDSALYLCASSLAQMWTGELFFGEGSRLTVL.

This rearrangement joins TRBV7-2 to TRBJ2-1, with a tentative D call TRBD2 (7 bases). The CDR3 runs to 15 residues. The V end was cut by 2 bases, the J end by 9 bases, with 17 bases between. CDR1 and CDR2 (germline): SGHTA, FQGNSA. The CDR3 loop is CASSLTRGGGGEQFF. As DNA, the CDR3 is TGTGCCAGCAGCTTAACGAGGGGGGGTGGCGGTGAGCAGTTCTTC.